This TCR beta chain was captured by sequencing in a study of graft-versus-host responses after intestinal transplantation. The CDR3 sequence is 19 residues long. TCRdb's table, derived via immunoSEQ multiplex PCR, lists solely in-frame clones and lacks some. The sample has over 45,000 clones, roughly 90% seen once. Worth noting for this clone: Its antigen is unknown.

The TCR sequence derives from a human donor who was the organ donor for an intestinal transplant. The gene calls are TRBV21-1 and TRBJ2-2; no check of the table's D call, TRBD1, against the DNA was made. TRBV21-1 is given as a pseudogene. Source: unstimulated CD4+ T cells sorted from spleen or lymph node cells, taken before transplant. The CDR3 reads CASSPKALGERERAGELFF. The CDR3 region has the DNA TGTGCCAGCAGCCCGAAAGCCCTAGGGGAACGCGAACGGGCCGGGGAGCTGTTTTTT.